The present TCR beta chain was sequenced within a study of cytomegalovirus exposure and HLA in healthy donors. Overall study results and limits: Among TCR sequences, most were rare, though some public TCRs appeared in many donors.

Trimming cost V 3 bases and J 5 bases; bases outside gene matches: 12. The germline CDR1 and CDR2 sequences are LGHNA and YNFKEQ. The CDR3 totals 18 residues. Using immunoSEQ multiplex PCR, the repertoire was profiled, and TCRdb retains in-frame clones only, with some absent. The table records about 140,000 clones, 87% of them present only once. With regard to this clone: Its target is not known.

The sequencing sample was made of PBMCs. The source of this sequence is a man younger than 35 in good health and CMV-seropositive. V is TRBV4-2 and J is TRBJ2-5; 13 positions match TRBD2. The CDR3 DNA reads TGTGCCAGCAGCCAGAGTTCCGGACTAGCGGGAGTAGGGGAGACCCAGTACTTC. It yields the protein CASSQSSGLAGVGETQYF.